This T cell receptor (beta chain) emerged from a study of blood T cells in healthy people across ages. PBMCs, at least 7 million per sample, were isolated. Total RNA extracted from each sample amounted to at least 6 micrograms. The CDR3 is 15 residues long. Germline V gives CDR1 SGHKS, CDR2 YYEKEE (reference sequence). The authors ran a second PCR of about 7 to 11 cycles using a sample-barcoded 5' primer and a J-beta primer mix. TCRdb re-analysed the 5' RACE reads in MiXCR, keeping a single row per CDR3 protein. The table records over 1,200,000 distinct CDR3 sequences, around 55% of them present only once.

This receptor was identified in a man aged 18 to 35 in good health. This rearrangement joins TRBV5-5 to TRBJ2-7; possible D gene TRBD1, 5 bases. The assigned J gene may be wrong: the sequence end matches TRBJ2-5 better. The specimen was blood. This chain's CDR3 is CASSVHPGMEETQYF. The CDR3 DNA reads TGTGCCAGCAGCGTTCACCCAGGGATGGAGGAGACCCAGTACTTC.